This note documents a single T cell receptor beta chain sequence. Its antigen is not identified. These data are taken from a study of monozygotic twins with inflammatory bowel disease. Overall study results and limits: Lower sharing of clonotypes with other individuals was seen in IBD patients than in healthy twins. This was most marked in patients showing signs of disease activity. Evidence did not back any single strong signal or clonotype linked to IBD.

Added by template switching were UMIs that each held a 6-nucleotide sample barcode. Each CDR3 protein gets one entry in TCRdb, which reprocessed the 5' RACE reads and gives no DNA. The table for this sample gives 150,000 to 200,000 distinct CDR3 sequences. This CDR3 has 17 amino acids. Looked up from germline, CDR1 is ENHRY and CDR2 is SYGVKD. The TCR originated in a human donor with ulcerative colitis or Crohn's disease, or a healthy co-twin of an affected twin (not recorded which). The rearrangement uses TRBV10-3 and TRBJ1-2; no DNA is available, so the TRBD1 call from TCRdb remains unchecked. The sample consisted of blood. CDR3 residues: CAISESTVATRGGGYTF.